One sample yielded the 27 T cell receptor beta chains listed below, sequenced in a study of cytomegalovirus exposure and HLA in healthy donors. Use of 60 Vbeta and 13 Jbeta primers characterized the PCR. Method: immunoSEQ multiplex PCR; TCRdb's copy keeps in-frame clones and lacks some. The sample has tens of thousands of clones, around two thirds seen once; the top ten hold 4.9%. Sequencing input: PBMCs. These receptors all stem from a man aged 55 to 70 in good health and CMV-seropositive.

V usage is TRBV28 and J usage is TRBJ2-5; the match to TRBD2 covers 9 bases. This CDR3 contains 14 residues. The trim removed 9 bases at V and 11 bases at J, leaving 16 bases unmatched. CDR1 is MDHEN and CDR2 is SYDVKM in the germline V gene. For the CDR3, the DNA is TGTGCCAGTAAAACCGGGACTAGCTGGACGGAGCAGTACTTC. Amino acids: CASKTGTSWTEQYF.

CDR3 DNA sequence: TGTGCCAGCACCCAGGGACAGGTCGGAGTCTACGAGCAGTACTTC. Amino acid sequence: CASTQGQVGVYEQYF. The genes are TRBV6-5 and TRBJ2-7; 8 positions agree with TRBD1. The CDR3 is 15 residues long. V lost 7 bases, J lost 3 bases, and 11 bases stayed unmatched. The germline V gene has CDR1 MNHEY and CDR2 SVGAGI.

This clone was counted a few times. V gene TRBV27 combines with J gene TRBJ1-1; D is unresolved. Looked up from germline, CDR1 is MNHEY and CDR2 is SMNVEV (reference sequence). This CDR3 comprises 14 residues. V lost 5 bases, J lost 3 bases, and 13 bases lay in between. In DNA, the CDR3 is TGTGCCAGCAGTGATGACGGACTTCACACTGAAGCTTTCTTT. Encoded protein: CASSDDGLHTEAFF.

There are a few counts of this clone. The gene calls are TRBV10-1 and TRBJ2-1; D is possibly TRBD2 (7 bases). The V end was cut by 6 bases, the J end by 1 base, with 25 bases between. The germline CDR1 and CDR2 sequences are WNHNN and SYGVQD (reference sequence). The CDR3 runs to 19 residues. CDR3 in amino acids: CASRDLRGQRRGSYNEQFF. Here the CDR3 DNA reads TGCGCCAGCAGGGACCTCAGGGGCCAGCGGCGGGGGTCCTACAATGAGCAGTTCTTC.

V usage is TRBV5-1 and J usage is TRBJ2-1, with a weak D call TRBD2 (6 bases). Trimming shortened V by 3 bases and J by 6 bases, and 19 bases separated the two germline ends. Looked up from germline, CDR1 is SGHRS and CDR2 is YFSETQ. This CDR3 is built from 16 residues. The chain's CDR3 is CASSYLRGLRGNEQFF. Here the CDR3 DNA reads TGCGCCAGCAGCTATCTCCGGGGACTCCGAGGCAATGAGCAGTTCTTC.

The chain is built from TRBV19 and TRBJ2-7; D unresolved. Trimming removed 4 bases from V and 3 bases from J, with 13 bases in between. Germline CDR1 LNHDA, CDR2 SQIVND (reference sequence). The CDR3 runs 14 residues. CDR3 sequence reads: CASSNDGVSYEQYF. The DNA of the CDR3 is TGTGCCAGTAGTAACGACGGAGTGAGCTACGAGCAGTACTTC.

The chain recombines TRBV11-3 with TRBJ2-3; TRBD2 agrees at 8 bases. Germline loops: CDR1 SGHNT, CDR2 YENEEA. V was pared by 1 base and J by 3 bases, with 12 bases of the junction left unmatched. The CDR3 contains 18 residues. Here the CDR3 DNA reads TGTGCCAGCAGCTTAGGCGGGGGTAGCGGGATCGGGACAGATACGCAGTATTTT. It yields the protein CASSLGGGSGIGTDTQYF.

The chain carries TRBV10-3 and TRBJ1-1; tentatively, D is TRBD1 (5 bases). Germline V gene data show CDR1 as ENHRY and CDR2 as SYGVKD. Trimming removed 6 bases at V and 7 bases at J, with 12 bases between. This CDR3 region has 12 residues. In nucleotides, the CDR3 is TGTGCCATCAGCCGACAGCCAGGTGAAGCTTTCTTT. Translation: CAISRQPGEAFF.

The chain combines TRBV6-5 with TRBJ1-2; D unclear. Germline CDR1 is MNHEY and CDR2 is SVGAGI. V was shortened by 6 bases and J by 4 bases, with 12 bases between the two germline ends. The CDR3 covers 13 residues. CDR3 in amino acids: CASRGFGSYGYTF. CDR3 in DNA: TGTGCCAGCAGAGGCTTCGGGAGCTATGGCTACACCTTC.

As to this clone: At one boundary the junction diverges from the germline segment, which might be a read error. The rearrangement uses TRBV5-6 and TRBJ1-1, with D possibly TRBD1 on 6 matching bases. In germline, CDR1 is SGHDT, CDR2 YYEEEE. CDR3 length: 15 residues. The CDR3 DNA is TGTGCCAGCAGCTTAATCGACCGGGGGGGCACTGAAGCTTCCTTT. This sequence encodes CASSLIDRGGTEASF.

J is TRBJ1-5 and V is TRBV18; D perhaps matches TRBD1 (6 bases). V dropped 4 bases and J dropped 2 bases, with 15 bases sitting between them. The CDR3 contains 16 residues. CDR1 KGHSH and CDR2 LQKENI come from the germline V gene. The CDR3, as DNA: TGTGCCAGCTCACGAGAACAGGGTTTCGGCAATCAGCCCCAGCATTTT. Protein: CASSREQGFGNQPQHF.

In its sample, this clone was seen a few times. The chain's CDR3 is CASSSLEKETQYF. In nucleotides, the CDR3 is TGTGCCAGTAGTTCCCTAGAGAAAGAGACCCAGTACTTC. The chain couples TRBV19 to TRBJ2-5, with D unresolved. The V gene lost 5 bases and the J gene lost 3 bases, with 10 bases spanning the gap. Germline-derived CDR1 and CDR2 are LNHDA and SQIVND (reference sequence). There are 13 residues in the CDR3.

This clone has more than one count but fewer than ten. V is TRBV12-5 and J is TRBJ1-2; the D gene is possibly TRBD1 (5 bases). Germline lookup yields CDR1 LGHNT and CDR2 FRNRAP. Deletions cut 1 base from V and 4 bases from J, with 7 bases between. The CDR3 sequence is 13 residues long. CDR3 DNA: TGTGCTAGTGGTTTGGGGGGCTCCTATGGCTACACCTTC. Protein sequence: CASGLGGSYGYTF. The full variable domain, in which reference TRBV12-5 and TRBJ1-2 provide the parts outside the CDR3, is DARVTQTPRHKVTEMGQEVTMRCQPILGHNTVFWYRQTMMQGLELLAYFRNRAPLDDSGMPKDRFSAEMPDATLATLKIQPSEPRDSAVYFCASGLGGSYGYTFGSGTRLTVV.

V usage is TRBV6-6 and J usage is TRBJ1-1, with D perhaps matching TRBD1 (5 bases). There are 15 residues in the CDR3. Germline assignment: CDR1 MNHNY and CDR2 SVGAGI (reference sequence). V lost 2 bases and J lost 4, with 14 bases in between. The CDR3 loop reads CASSYSGVGGTEAFF. Here the CDR3 DNA reads TGTGCCAGCAGTTACAGTGGTGTGGGGGGCACTGAAGCTTTCTTT.

This clone was detected a few times. The gene calls are TRBV10-3 and TRBJ2-2; tentative D call: TRBD2 (6 bases). CDR1 and CDR2 from the germline V gene are ENHRY and SYGVKD. The V gene lost 4 bases and the J gene lost 2 bases, with 8 bases spanning the gap. CDR3 length equals 14 residues. The CDR3 sequence is CAISVGGNTGELFF. The CDR3 nucleotides read TGTGCCATCAGTGTGGGGGGTAACACCGGGGAGCTGTTTTTT.

The gene calls are TRBV5-8 and TRBJ2-3; no definite D call. V lost 4 bases and J 0 bases, leaving 12 bases between the germline ends. The CDR3 is made up of 15 amino acids. The germline CDR1 and CDR2 sequences are SGHTS and YDEGEE. CDR3 loop: CASSPALISTDTQYF. The DNA for the CDR3 is TGTGCCAGCAGCCCGGCACTAATTAGCACAGATACGCAGTATTTT.

The V and J genes are TRBV7-6 and TRBJ1-2; 10 bases agree with TRBD1. Germline V CDR1 and CDR2: SGHVS, FNYEAQ. The CDR3 sequence is 15 residues long. J lost 8 bases, V lost 1 base, and 7 bases had no gene match. For the CDR3, the DNA is TGTGCCAGCAGCTTAGGGACAGGGGGTCGAGAGGGCTACACCTTC. It yields the protein CASSLGTGGREGYTF. Full variable domain (missing parts from reference TRBV7-6 and TRBJ1-2): GAGVSQSPRYKVTKRGQDVALRCDPISGHVSLYWYRQALGQGPEFLTYFNYEAQQDKSGLPNDRFSAERPEGSISTLTIQRTEQRDSAMYRCASSLGTGGREGYTFGSGTRLTVV.

The chain joins TRBV9 to TRBJ2-1; perhaps TRBD2 as D (7 bases). Trimming shortened V by 2 bases and J by 0 bases, and 21 bases separated the two germline ends. The CDR3 runs 19 residues. Germline CDR1 is SGDLS and CDR2 is YYNGEE. The chain's CDR3 is CASSVEGGGWGFSYNEQFF. CDR3 sequence (DNA): TGTGCCAGCAGCGTCGAAGGGGGAGGGTGGGGGTTCTCCTACAATGAGCAGTTCTTC.

This clone has a handful of counts. The DNA for the CDR3 is TGTGCCTGGAGTGCGAGTTTTGGTCAGAACACTGAAGCTTTCTTT. Its translation: CAWSASFGQNTEAFF. The V gene is TRBV30, the J gene TRBJ1-1; D is undetermined. From germline, CDR1 is GTSNPN and CDR2 SVGIG (reference sequence). The CDR3 sequence is 15 residues long. The germline V and J ends were trimmed by 1 base and 1 base, with 13 bases remaining between them.

This clone was seen only a few times. The chain combines TRBV4-1 with TRBJ2-7; the match to TRBD2 covers 9 bases. Germline trimming cut 0 bases from V and 2 bases from J; bases unmatched to any gene: 5. The V gene's germline CDR1 is MGHRA and CDR2 YSYEKL. CDR3 size: 16 residues. The CDR3: CASSQDRLAGTYEQYF. The CDR3 DNA reads as TGCGCCAGCAGCCAAGACCGGCTAGCGGGGACCTACGAGCAGTACTTC.

The chain has TRBV5-4 and TRBJ2-3; TRBD1 agrees at 7 bases. This CDR3 is built from 16 residues. V shed 7 bases, J shed 1 base, and the junction held 12 bases outside the gene matches. In germline, CDR1 is SGHNT, CDR2 YYREEE (reference sequence). The CDR3 DNA follows: TGTGCCAGCGCGGAGAAAACAGGGGTGGGCACAGATACGCAGTATTTT. Encoded protein: CASAEKTGVGTDTQYF.

V and J are TRBV2 and TRBJ2-7, with 7 bases fitting TRBD2. The length of the CDR3 is 16 residues. Germline V gene data show CDR1 as SNHLY and CDR2 as FYNNEI. Unmatched junction bases numbered 15, after V lost 4 bases and J lost 6 bases. CDR3 DNA: TGTGCCAGCAGTGGAGGGAGGGCCAACTTTCAGAGCGAGCAGTACTTC. Translated: CASSGGRANFQSEQYF.

The chain couples TRBV15 to TRBJ1-2; D not certain. The CDR3 consists of 15 residues. Germline V CDR1 and CDR2: LNHNV, YYDKDF (reference sequence). Trimming took 0 bases from V and 0 from J, leaving 8 bases between them. The CDR3 bases are TGTGCCACCAGCAGAGAGTCAACAGCTAACTATGGCTACACCTTC. This sequence encodes CATSRESTANYGYTF.

V and J are TRBV18 and TRBJ2-3; 8 bases agree with TRBD1. Germline V gene sequence: CDR1 KGHSH, CDR2 LQKENI. The V gene end was trimmed by 7 bases and the J gene end by 0 bases; junction bases not matched to a gene: 6. The CDR3 consists of 15 residues. The CDR3 DNA reads TGTGCCAGCTGGACAGGGCGCCGGAGCACAGATACGCAGTATTTT. Translated, it gives CASWTGRRSTDTQYF.

The chain couples TRBV5-1 to TRBJ1-2; 8 bases agree with TRBD1. Germline CDR1 SGHRS, CDR2 YFSETQ. V lost 4 bases and J lost 4; bases outside the gene matches: 9. This CDR3 has 15 residues. Here the CDR3 DNA reads TGCGCCAGCAGCGCTCCGGGACAGGAAGCCTATGGCTACACCTTC. Protein sequence: CASSAPGQEAYGYTF.

The chain carries TRBV29-1 and TRBJ2-2, with 9 bases aligning to TRBD2. There are 13 residues in the CDR3. Per germline, CDR1 SQVTM and CDR2 ANQGSEA. The junction had 8 bases not matched to a gene; V was cut back by 8 bases and J by 7 bases. In DNA, the CDR3 is TGCAGCACTGTAGCGGGAGCTGGCGGGGAGCTGTTTTTT. Translated, it gives CSTVAGAGGELFF.

The V and J genes are TRBV6-6 and TRBJ2-7; maybe TRBD1 (5 bases). The CDR3 spans 13 residues. V was pared by 2 bases and J by 4 bases, with 9 bases between. The germline V gene encodes CDR1 MNHNY and CDR2 SVGAGI (reference sequence). The CDR3: CASSYDRQYEQYF. The CDR3 DNA reads as TGTGCCAGCAGTTACGACCGACAGTACGAGCAGTACTTC.